The TCR beta chain described here comes from a study of blood T cell repertoires in COVID-19. In the study overall: PBMCs, B-cell-depleted T cells, or T cells provided the cDNA or gDNA that made up the material.

V was clipped by 7 bases and J by 6 bases, with 26 bases between them. The germline CDR1 and CDR2 sequences are KGHDR and SFDVKD. There are 18 residues in the CDR3. In the original analysis: Estimated nucleated cell counts came from reference gene primer amplification. Sequencing was performed with immunoSEQ multiplex PCR; in TCRdb, only in-frame clones are kept and a portion is missing. V, J and clone size derive from that table, while D and trimming were established from the DNA sequence. This sample has about 300,000 clones, with around 87% found just once. Sequenced: peripheral blood. This sequence was found in a man in his 70s with acute or convalescent COVID-19. V gene TRBV24-1 combines with J gene TRBJ2-2; no clear D gene. This chain's CDR3 is CATSPPPENSRYSGELFF. The CDR3, as DNA: TGTGCCACCAGCCCCCCCCCTGAGAACTCCCGGTATTCCGGGGAGCTGTTTTTT.